These 28 T cell receptor beta chains originate from one sample sequenced in a study of patients and donors after allogeneic stem cell transplantation (dated by TCRdb to 2020 to 2021). Library creation used RT-PCR. Sequencing instrument: NextSeq 550. TCRdb reprocessed the public reads (quality trimming at Q25 with fastp, clone calling with MiXCR) and kept in-frame beta chains. A single entry per CDR3 protein holds the most common genes and DNA from its merged rows. For this sample the table gives about 960,000 distinct CDR3 sequences, of which about a sixth were detected only once. Of the sample, 6% falls within the top ten clones. The sequencing input was blood, either unsorted or a sorted T cell fraction (not recorded which). These receptors came from a human donor who was either an allogeneic HSCT recipient or a stem cell or donor lymphocyte infusion donor (not recorded which). It is not recorded whose cells these are; they may come from a transplant donor.

The V and J genes are TRBV5-1 and TRBJ2-5, with 11 bases aligning to TRBD1. The CDR3 consists of 15 residues. The germline CDR1 and CDR2 sequences are SGHRS and YFSETQ. V shed 4 bases and J 4 bases; nucleotides not matched to a gene: 6. The DNA of the CDR3 is TGCGCCAGCAGCGGCGGGACAGGGGGACGAGAGACCCAGTACTTC. Its protein product is CASSGGTGGRETQYF.

There are many counts of this clonotype. The chain is built from TRBV15 and TRBJ2-5; 10 bases agree with TRBD2. V shed 4 bases, J shed 2 bases, and the junction held 7 bases outside the gene matches. The CDR3 is 16 amino acids. Per the germline V gene, CDR1 is LNHNV and CDR2 is YYDKDF (reference sequence). The CDR3 sequence is CATSTGASGGQETQYF. For the CDR3, the DNA is TGTGCCACCAGCACCGGCGCTAGCGGGGGACAAGAGACCCAGTACTTC.

This clonotype was detected many times. The J gene is TRBJ2-1, the V gene TRBV12-3 or TRBV12-4, with 9 positions matching TRBD1. CDR3 length: 15 residues. V dropped 1 base and J dropped 9; count of bases not matched to a gene: 7. CDR3 nucleotides: TGTGCCAGCAGTTTAGACAGGGGGCTAGATGGTGAGCAGTTCTTC. Translation gives CASSLDRGLDGEQFF.

The genes are TRBV18 and TRBJ2-2, with 14 bases identical to TRBD2. This CDR3 comprises 17 residues. CDR1 is KGHSH and CDR2 is LQKENI in the germline V gene. J was trimmed by 0 bases and V by 7 bases; bases with no gene match: 4. The CDR3 coding sequence is TGTGCCAGCTTTGGACTAGCGGGAGGATCGAACACCGGGGAGCTGTTTTTT. It codes for CASFGLAGGSNTGELFF.

The V and J genes are TRBV10-3 and TRBJ2-1, with 10 bases lining up with TRBD2. Losses at the gene ends were 0 bases for V and 7 bases for J; bases not matched to a gene: 12. The CDR3 has 18 residues. Germline loops: CDR1 ENHRY, CDR2 SYGVKD. The CDR3 spells CAISESKRGGLQWNEQFF. CDR3 bases: TGTGCCATCAGTGAGTCGAAGCGGGGGGGCCTACAATGGAATGAGCAGTTCTTC.

The chain links TRBV20-1 to TRBJ2-5, with D tentatively TRBD1 (5 bases). Deletions cut 3 bases from V and 5 bases from J, with 13 bases between. Germline CDR1 is DFQATT and CDR2 is SNEGSKA (reference sequence). The CDR3 has 13 amino acids. The CDR3 sequence is CSARLAKGETQYF. The CDR3 DNA follows: TGCAGTGCTAGGTTGGCGAAGGGGGAGACCCAGTACTTC.

CDR3 bases: TGTGCCAGCAGCATTTCTAGCGGGGGCTACAATGAGCAGTTCTTC. Its translation is CASSISSGGYNEQFF. The rearrangement joins TRBV7-6 to TRBJ2-1, with 10 nucleotides matching TRBD2. In germline, CDR1 is SGHVS, CDR2 FNYEAQ. The CDR3 sequence is 15 residues long. J gave up 3 bases and V 5 bases, and 4 bases lay outside the gene matches.

This chain links TRBV7-6 with TRBJ2-3, with 9 bases lining up with TRBD1. Per germline, CDR1 SGHVS and CDR2 FNYEAQ. The V and J ends lost 5 bases and 4 bases, in that order; junction bases with no gene match: 7. This CDR3 has 15 amino acids. The CDR3 coding sequence is TGTGCCAGCAGCCCTGGGACAGGGATTCCAGATACGCAGTATTTT. Translation gives CASSPGTGIPDTQYF. Variable domain in full (rest from reference TRBV7-6 and TRBJ2-3): GAGVSQSPRYKVTKRGQDVALRCDPISGHVSLYWYRQALGQGPEFLTYFNYEAQQDKSGLPNDRFSAERPEGSISTLTIQRTEQRDSAMYRCASSPGTGIPDTQYFGPGTRLTVL.

This clonotype showed up just a few times. The rearrangement uses TRBV25-1 and TRBJ2-7; D might be TRBD1 or TRBD2, each matching 6 bases. V lost 1 base, J lost 6 bases, and 13 bases lay in between. Germline values: CDR1 MGHDK, CDR2 SYGVNS. The CDR3 spans 14 residues. The CDR3 reads CASSELGGFSEQYF. The CDR3 DNA follows: TGTGCCAGCAGTGAATTAGGGGGGTTTAGCGAGCAGTACTTC.

This clonotype occurred a few times. The V gene is TRBV3-1, the J gene TRBJ2-5; a weak D match, TRBD2 (5 bases). Germline V lookup: CDR1 LGHDT, CDR2 YNNKEL (reference sequence). V was shortened by 4 bases and J by 2 bases, with 11 bases between the two germline ends. This CDR3 has 14 amino acids. CDR3 loop: CASSLRTEQETQYF. In nucleotides, the CDR3 is TGTGCCAGCAGCCTTAGGACTGAACAAGAGACCCAGTACTTC.

The rearrangement links TRBV9 to TRBJ2-7; the D gene is possibly TRBD2 (5 bases). The CDR3 covers 13 residues. Germline V CDR1 and CDR2: SGDLS, YYNGEE. V shed 0 bases and J shed 5 bases, with 9 bases lying between them. CDR3 sequence: CASSVGPADEQYF. The CDR3 DNA is TGTGCCAGCAGCGTAGGGCCAGCGGACGAGCAGTACTTC. Looking up the rest from reference TRBV9 and TRBJ2-7 gives the full variable domain: DSGVTQTPKHLITATGQRVTLRCSPRSGDLSVYWYQQSLDQGLQFLIQYYNGEERAKGNILERFSAQQFPDLHSELNLSSLELGDSALYFCASSVGPADEQYFGPGTRLTVT.

V and J are TRBV12-3 or TRBV12-4 and TRBJ2-2; TRBD2 agrees at 9 bases. This CDR3 is 15 amino acids long. Trimming removed 6 bases from V and 1 base from J; junction bases left unmatched: 3. The CDR3 DNA follows: TGTGCCAGCAGAGGGACTAGCCAGAACACCGGGGAGCTGTTTTTT. It specifies CASRGTSQNTGELFF.

The table lists this clonotype with many counts. The chain is built from TRBV12-3 or TRBV12-4 and TRBJ1-5, with a weak D call TRBD1 (5 bases). Trimming took 7 bases from V and 2 from J, leaving 21 bases between them. CDR3 length: 17 residues. The DNA for the CDR3 is TGTGCCAGCACCCAGTCTTCTCAGGGTCGTGGCAATCAGCCCCAGCATTTT. Translation: CASTQSSQGRGNQPQHF.

Only a few counts were recorded for this clonotype. The chain couples TRBV6-1 to TRBJ2-7; D assignment may be TRBD1 or TRBD2 (5 bases each). V lost 5 bases to trimming and J lost 7 bases, with 24 bases between them. This CDR3 is 16 amino acids long. From germline, CDR1 is MNHNS and CDR2 SASEGT. CDR3 residues: CASSLTGRAGPGEQYF. CDR3 DNA: TGTGCCAGCAGTCTTACAGGTAGAGCAGGGCCGGGGGAGCAGTACTTC.

This clonotype was seen only once. The chain links TRBV6-2 or TRBV6-3 to TRBJ2-1; either TRBD1 or TRBD2 may supply D (6 bases each). Trimming removed 6 bases from V and 7 bases from J, with 19 bases in between. The CDR3 totals 15 residues. Germline CDR1 reads MNHEY; CDR2 reads SVGEGT. DNA for the CDR3: TGTGCCAGCAGCCCCTCTAGGGGGGTTTTAAATGAGCAGTTCTTC. This gives the protein CASSPSRGVLNEQFF.

In its sample, this clonotype was seen a few times. The chain couples TRBV24-1 to TRBJ2-1; D is ambiguous. This CDR3 comprises 16 residues. Per germline, CDR1 KGHDR and CDR2 SFDVKD. With 1 base removed from V and 7 bases from J, the gap between germline ends came to 16 bases. The chain's CDR3 is CATSDFGLANINEQFF. The CDR3 DNA is TGTGCCACCAGTGATTTCGGGTTAGCAAACATAAATGAGCAGTTCTTC.

In its sample, this clonotype was seen a few times. This chain uses TRBV13 with TRBJ1-1; 8 nucleotides align to TRBD1. The CDR3 loop spans 15 amino acids. Trimming removed 5 bases from V and 7 bases from J; junction bases left unmatched: 12. Germline V gene data show CDR1 as PRHDT and CDR2 as FYEKMQ (reference sequence). CDR3 sequence: CASSPAGTGEIEAFF. DNA of the CDR3: TGTGCCAGCAGCCCAGCCGGGACAGGAGAAATTGAAGCTTTCTTT.

CDR3 sequence: CASSEATGLGGGTSEQFF. DNA for the CDR3: TGTGCCAGCAGTGAAGCGACCGGACTAGGAGGTGGGACCAGTGAGCAGTTCTTC. V and J are TRBV2 and TRBJ2-1, with 7 bases that match TRBD2. Germline assignment: CDR1 SNHLY and CDR2 FYNNEI. V lost 0 bases and J lost 9; bases outside the gene matches: 17. The CDR3 extends over 18 amino acids.

The chain's CDR3 is CASITGADGYTF. In nucleotides, the CDR3 is TGTGCCAGCATTACGGGGGCAGATGGCTACACCTTC. The J gene is TRBJ1-2, the V gene TRBV2; TRBD1 might be the D (6 bases). V shed 7 bases and J shed 6 bases, with 12 bases lying between them. From germline, CDR1 is SNHLY and CDR2 FYNNEI. The CDR3 covers 12 residues.

This clonotype was picked up a small number of times. The CDR3 DNA reads TGTGCCACCAGTGATGGGTCCACTAGCACAGATACGCAGTATTTT. Translation gives CATSDGSTSTDTQYF. The rearrangement joins TRBV24-1 to TRBJ2-3; D is ambiguous. V gave up 3 bases and J gave up 0 bases, with 9 bases separating them. This CDR3 region has 15 residues. Germline CDR1 is KGHDR and CDR2 is SFDVKD.

V usage is TRBV5-6 and J usage is TRBJ2-6, with 7 positions matching TRBD1. The CDR3 has 16 amino acids. The germline gives CDR1 SGHDT, CDR2 YYEEEE. With 7 bases clipped from V and 2 bases from J, the junction kept 9 bases outside the gene matches. The CDR3 DNA sequence: TGTGCCAGCGGAGATTACAGGGGACCTGGGGCCAACGTCCTGACTTTC. It codes for CASGDYRGPGANVLTF.

This sequence joins TRBV7-6 and TRBJ2-3, with TRBD2 matching over 8 bases. V lost 0 bases and J lost 0; bases outside the gene matches: 11. The CDR3 has 19 amino acids. The germline V gene has CDR1 SGHVS and CDR2 FNYEAQ. The CDR3 DNA is TGTGCCAGCAGCTTAGCTCAGGGAGTAGCGGGATCTAGCACAGATACGCAGTATTTT. Protein sequence: CASSLAQGVAGSSTDTQYF.

The chain recombines TRBV5-1 with TRBJ2-5; D perhaps matches TRBD1 (5 bases). Trimming removed 0 bases at V and 4 bases at J, with 13 bases between. CDR1 and CDR2 (germline): SGHRS, YFSETQ. CDR3 length: 15 amino acids. CDR3 protein: CASSLGRELGETQYF. The CDR3 nucleotides are TGCGCCAGCAGCTTGGGCAGGGAACTGGGAGAGACCCAGTACTTC.

This clonotype was observed many times. The CDR3 spells CASSSRQGNTEAFF. The CDR3 DNA reads as TGTGCCAGCAGTTCCCGGCAGGGCAACACTGAAGCTTTCTTT. The V call is TRBV12-3 or TRBV12-4, the J call TRBJ1-1, with D perhaps matching TRBD1 (5 bases). This CDR3 has 14 residues. The V gene lost 4 bases and the J gene lost 2 bases, with 11 bases spanning the gap.

The V and J genes are TRBV7-8 and TRBJ1-1, with 10 bases identical to TRBD1. The junction had 7 bases not matched to a gene; V was cut back by 4 bases and J by 5 bases. Germline V gene data show CDR1 as SGHVS and CDR2 as FQNEAQ. The CDR3 loop spans 15 amino acids. In nucleotides, the CDR3 is TGTGCCAGCAGCTCCCAAGGGACAGGGGTTACTGAAGCTTTCTTT. It translates to CASSSQGTGVTEAFF. The whole variable domain, filled in from reference TRBV7-8 and TRBJ1-1, reads GAGVSQSPRYKVAKRGQDVALRCDPISGHVSLFWYQQALGQGPEFLTYFQNEAQLDKSGLPSDRFFAERPEGSVSTLKIQRTQQEDSAVYLCASSSQGTGVTEAFFGQGTRLTVV.

Ten or more counts support this clonotype. The chain is built from TRBV27 and TRBJ1-1; 7 bases agree with TRBD1. Per the germline V gene, CDR1 is MNHEY and CDR2 is SMNVEV (reference sequence). Losses at the gene ends were 5 bases for V and 5 bases for J; bases not matched to a gene: 11. CDR3 length: 15 amino acids. The CDR3 reads CASSNWDTRGTEAFF. The CDR3 region has the DNA TGTGCCAGCAGTAATTGGGACACCAGGGGGACTGAAGCTTTCTTT.

The chain uses TRBV24-1 and TRBJ2-5; 11 bases align to TRBD1. Trimming removed 4 bases from V and 4 bases from J; junction bases left unmatched: 7. The CDR3 length is 16 residues. Germline V lookup: CDR1 KGHDR, CDR2 SFDVKD. The CDR3 bases are TGTGCCACCAGTGACCCGGGACAGGGGGTTTTAGAGACCCAGTACTTC. As protein: CATSDPGQGVLETQYF.

This clonotype turned up a few times. The rearrangement uses TRBV20-1 and TRBJ2-1, with 12 bases identical to TRBD2. V gave up 0 bases and J gave up 9 bases; unmatched junction bases: 9. The CDR3 loop spans 16 amino acids. CDR1 is DFQATT, CDR2 SNEGSKA, per germline (reference sequence). CDR3 residues: CSARDPASGRAGEQFF. In DNA form, the CDR3 reads TGCAGTGCTAGAGATCCGGCTAGCGGGAGGGCAGGTGAGCAGTTCTTC.